One sample yielded the 16 T cell receptor beta chains listed below, sequenced in a study of beta chain features in type 1 diabetes. Their antigens are not known. What was sequenced were expressed TCRB transcripts, since all of the isolated RNA had been reverse transcribed. Here immunoSEQ multiplex PCR was the method, and the copy in TCRdb shows in-frame clones only, minus some. This table has 120,000 to 150,000 clones, about 13% appearing once. Overall study results and limits: Within each of all four CD4+ subsets, Type 1 diabetes patients had TCRB CDR3s that were moderately but significantly shorter.

Sequenced: central memory CD4+ T cells from blood. These receptors originate from a man between 18 and 29 years old with type 1 diabetes.

The chain is built from TRBV2 and TRBJ2-5, with D possibly TRBD1 on 5 matching bases. Germline loops: CDR1 SNHLY, CDR2 FYNNEI. The CDR3 covers 14 residues. With 6 bases removed from V and 2 bases from J, the gap between germline ends came to 13 bases. The CDR3 protein is CASSLTVPQETQYF. In DNA form, the CDR3 reads TGTGCCAGCAGCCTGACAGTACCACAAGAGACCCAGTACTTC.

This clone was found a few times. This CDR3 reads CASTGGRSGELFF. The CDR3 nucleotides read TGTGCCAGCACAGGGGGCCGGTCCGGGGAGCTGTTTTTT. This chain joins TRBV2 and TRBJ2-2; 8 bases are a match to TRBD1. V lost 7 bases, J lost 6 bases, and 4 bases stayed unmatched. CDR3 length: 13 residues. Germline V gene lookup returns CDR1 SNHLY and CDR2 FYNNEI.

This chain connects TRBV30 to TRBJ1-5; D possibly corresponds to TRBD1 (6 bases). Germline-derived CDR1 and CDR2 are GTSNPN and SVGIG (reference sequence). The CDR3 contains 14 residues. V lost 2 bases to trimming and J lost 2 bases, with 10 bases between them. DNA of the CDR3: TGTGCCTGGAGTCCAGGGGACGGCAATCAGCCCCAGCATTTT. The encoded protein is CAWSPGDGNQPQHF.

This rearrangement joins TRBV6-6 to TRBJ1-1; D might be TRBD1 (6 bases). Germline assignment: CDR1 MNHNY and CDR2 SVGAGI (reference sequence). V was clipped by 0 bases and J by 5 bases, with 13 bases between them. This CDR3 is built from 15 residues. The CDR3 spells CASSYSYRDQTEAFF. CDR3 bases: TGTGCCAGCAGTTACTCGTACAGGGACCAGACTGAAGCTTTCTTT.

This clone has ten or more counts. This sample also contains other DNA sequences that code for the same CDR3. The V gene is TRBV2, the J gene TRBJ2-3; D is perhaps TRBD1 (5 bases). The CDR3 is 14 residues long. Germline CDR1 is SNHLY and CDR2 is FYNNEI. The V end lost 1 base, the J end lost 1 base, and 6 bases lay between the germline ends. CDR3: CASSEGGGTDTQYF. CDR3 sequence (DNA): TGTGCCAGCAGTGAAGGGGGCGGCACAGATACGCAGTATTTT. Full variable domain (missing parts from reference TRBV2 and TRBJ2-3): EPEVTQTPSHQVTQMGQEVILRCVPISNHLYFYWYRQILGQKVEFLVSFYNNEISEKSEIFDDQFSVERPDGSNFTLKIRSTKLEDSAMYFCASSEGGGTDTQYFGPGTRLTVL.

The chain joins TRBV10-3 to TRBJ2-5; TRBD1 might be the D (6 bases). Germline-derived CDR1 and CDR2 are ENHRY and SYGVKD. The CDR3 consists of 13 residues. V was cut by 6 bases and J by 5 bases, with 13 bases left in between. This chain's CDR3 is CAIRTGIRETQYF. CDR3 sequence (DNA): TGTGCCATCAGAACAGGGATCCGGGAGACCCAGTACTTC.

This clone came up a few times. This chain links TRBV29-1 with TRBJ2-1; a weak D match, TRBD1 (5 bases). Trimming removed 6 bases from V and 1 base from J, with 25 bases in between. Germline CDR1 SQVTM, CDR2 ANQGSEA. The length of the CDR3 is 18 residues. For the CDR3, the DNA is TGCAGCGTCGACCCCCGACTGACCTGGGGCCTTTCCTACAATGAGCAGTTCTTC. The encoded protein is CSVDPRLTWGLSYNEQFF.

The genes are TRBV5-1 and TRBJ2-5, with TRBD1 matching over 8 bases. With V trimmed by 4 bases and J by 4 bases, 6 bases remained unmatched. Looked up from germline, CDR1 is SGHRS and CDR2 is YFSETQ. CDR3 size: 14 residues. The CDR3 is CASSPRTGLETQYF. Here the CDR3 DNA reads TGCGCCAGCAGCCCCAGGACAGGGTTAGAGACCCAGTACTTC.

The rearrangement joins TRBV29-1 to TRBJ1-6, with D possibly matching TRBD1 (6 bases). CDR1 is SQVTM and CDR2 is ANQGSEA in the germline V gene. The CDR3 sequence is 13 residues long. Between the trimmed V and J ends, which lost 4 bases and 7 bases, there was a span of 11 bases. CDR3 bases: TGCAGCGTTGGCCAGGGGCCCAATTCACCCCTCCACTTT. This gives the protein CSVGQGPNSPLHF.

This chain uses TRBV7-8 with TRBJ2-5; 7 nucleotides line up with TRBD2. The V gene end was trimmed by 1 base and the J gene end by 1 base; junction bases not matched to a gene: 15. Germline V gene data show CDR1 as SGHVS and CDR2 as FQNEAQ. The CDR3 length is 19 residues. CDR3 amino acids: CASSLGPLLAWGFQETQYF. In DNA, the CDR3 is TGTGCCAGCAGCTTAGGTCCCCTACTAGCGTGGGGGTTCCAAGAGACCCAGTACTTC.

In regard to this clone: A clone one base away is much larger, so this may be a read error. The CDR3 loop is CASSLGENQPQHF. Here the CDR3 DNA reads TGTGCCAGCAGCTTAGGGGAGAATCAGCCCCAGCATTTT. V usage is TRBV7-7 and J usage is TRBJ1-5, with D uncertain. Germline CDR1 reads SSHAT; CDR2 reads FNYEAQ (reference sequence). Trimming took off 1 base at V and 4 bases at J, with 5 bases between the two ends. There are 13 residues in the CDR3.

A remark on this clone: Other nucleotide sequences in the sample specify the same CDR3. CDR3 sequence: CAWRFGGGTEAFF. The CDR3 bases are TGTGCCTGGCGGTTCGGGGGGGGAACTGAAGCTTTCTTT. The rearrangement links TRBV30 to TRBJ1-1; D is possibly TRBD1 (5 bases). Germline lookup yields CDR1 GTSNPN and CDR2 SVGIG (reference sequence). The CDR3 length is 13 residues. Trimming took 5 bases from V and 5 from J, leaving 15 bases between them. The full variable domain, its missing parts supplied by reference TRBV30 and TRBJ1-1, is SQTIHQWPATLVQPVGSPLSLECTVEGTSNPNLYWYRQAAGRGLQLLFYSVGIGQISSEVPQNLSASRPQDRQFILSSKKLLLSDSGFYLCAWRFGGGTEAFFGQGTRLTVV.

This clone has a handful of counts. The gene calls are TRBV7-9 and TRBJ1-2; tentatively, D is TRBD1 (5 bases). Germline V gene sequence: CDR1 SEHNR, CDR2 FQNEAQ (reference sequence). Trimming took off 7 bases at V and 5 bases at J, with 20 bases between the two ends. The CDR3 is made up of 15 amino acids. The CDR3 region has the DNA TGTGCCAGCATCCCTGGGGCCCCAAAAGGGTATGGCTACACCTTC. It translates to CASIPGAPKGYGYTF.

On this clone itself: Other nucleotide sequences from this sample produce the same CDR3. V is TRBV30 and J is TRBJ2-7; 7 positions agree with TRBD1. The J segment lost 1 base and the V segment lost 3 bases, leaving 3 bases of the junction unmatched. CDR1 and CDR2 from the germline V gene are GTSNPN and SVGIG (reference sequence). This CDR3 has 13 amino acids. The CDR3 protein is CAWRRQGSYEQYF. The CDR3 DNA reads TGTGCCTGGAGACGACAGGGTTCCTACGAGCAGTACTTC.

This clone was detected only a few times. The chain joins TRBV4-2 to TRBJ1-1; D is unclear. V lost 0 bases, J lost 5 bases, and 13 bases lay in between. The germline V gene encodes CDR1 LGHNA and CDR2 YNFKEQ. The CDR3 has 15 residues. The CDR3 spells CASSQDDTQGTEAFF. CDR3 nucleotides: TGTGCCAGCAGCCAAGATGACACACAAGGAACTGAAGCTTTCTTT.

This clone was seen repeatedly, ten times or more. The chain joins TRBV27 to TRBJ2-3; 7 nucleotides align to TRBD2. Trimming cost V 0 bases and J 7 bases; bases outside gene matches: 16. The V gene's germline CDR1 is MNHEY and CDR2 SMNVEV (reference sequence). This CDR3 has 18 residues. As DNA, the CDR3 is TGTGCCAGCAGTTTATCCGGGCGGGGGAGAACGATAGCGAATACGCAGTATTTT. Protein: CASSLSGRGRTIANTQYF.